This T cell receptor (beta chain) was observed in a study of T cells after yellow fever vaccination. General study results and limits: When the response was secondary, it was weaker but reached its peak faster, day 5 versus 15. Boosting was followed by the reappearance of most primary-vaccination clones (96% CD4, 70% to 90% CD8).

About this clonotype: Its antigen is unidentified.

The CDR3 is 14 amino acids. CDR1 is SGHAT and CDR2 is FQNNGV in the germline V gene. The V and J ends lost 4 bases and 2 bases, in that order; junction bases with no gene match: 4. A universal primer site and UMIs were added as TCR cDNA was made by 5'RACE template switching. TCRdb used MiXCR to reprocess the 5' RACE reads, holding one entry per CDR3 protein. The sample yields 300,000 to 350,000 distinct CDR3 sequences, about 11% seen once. The source was CD4+ T cells sorted from PBMCs, collected 45 days after the yellow fever booster vaccination. The receptor's source is a man aged 18 to 30 who received the YFV17D yellow fever vaccine. The chain joins TRBV11-2 to TRBJ2-5, with 7 bases matching TRBD1. The CDR3, as DNA: TGTGCCAGCAGCTCCAGGGGGTTTCAAGAGACCCAGTACTTC. It is translated as CASSSRGFQETQYF.